A single sample is the source of the 29 T cell receptor beta chains below, sequenced in a study of shared clonotypes between healthy human individuals. Some clones are missing from TCRdb's copy, which holds only in-frame ones; the method was immunoSEQ multiplex PCR. The sample shows 800,000 or so clones, roughly 96% of them seen only once. CD45RO-negative cells were positively selected for CCR7, leaving out terminally differentiated effector memory CD45RA+ cells. Input material: naive CD8+ T cells sorted from blood. The origin of the receptors is a man aged 25 to 40 in good health.

The chain is built from TRBV7-6 and TRBJ1-2; D gene ambiguous. The germline V gene encodes CDR1 SGHVS and CDR2 FNYEAQ. This CDR3 region has 14 residues. V lost 2 bases and J 3 bases, leaving 10 bases between the germline ends. The CDR3: CASSLFPGDYGYTF. In DNA, the CDR3 is TGTGCCAGCAGCTTATTTCCGGGAGACTATGGCTACACCTTC.

This clone occurred once. The rearrangement joins TRBV29-1 to TRBJ2-7, with unresolved D. The germline V gene has CDR1 SQVTM and CDR2 ANQGSEA. This CDR3 has 8 amino acids. V lost 3 bases and J lost 12, with 6 bases in between. CDR3 DNA: TGCAGCGTTGACCGGCTGTACTTC. It yields the protein CSVDRLYF.

CDR3 bases: TGTGCCACCAGCAGAGCATCTCGGGGGATGACGAACGAGCAGTACTTC. Its translation is CATSRASRGMTNEQYF. The V and J genes are TRBV15 and TRBJ2-7; possible D gene TRBD2, 6 bases. In germline, CDR1 is LNHNV, CDR2 YYDKDF (reference sequence). Trimming removed 1 base from V and 5 bases from J, with 18 bases in between. The CDR3 runs 16 residues.

The J gene is TRBJ2-7, the V gene TRBV4-1, with TRBD2 as a possible D gene (6 bases). This CDR3 is built from 13 residues. With 3 bases removed from V and 4 bases from J, the gap between germline ends came to 10 bases. Germline V gene sequence: CDR1 MGHRA, CDR2 YSYEKL. The CDR3 nucleotides read TGCGCCAGCAGCCACCCGGGGGAGTACGAGCAGTACTTC. This gives the protein CASSHPGEYEQYF.

This chain connects TRBV11-2 to TRBJ2-7; TRBD2 matches 9 bases. The CDR3 is made up of 15 amino acids. The J segment lost 10 bases and the V segment lost 3 bases, leaving 13 bases of the junction unmatched. Germline assignment: CDR1 SGHAT and CDR2 FQNNGV. This CDR3 is CASSFELSGSSTQYF. The CDR3, as DNA: TGTGCCAGCAGCTTTGAACTTAGCGGGAGTAGTACTCAGTACTTC.

The chain carries TRBV15 and TRBJ2-7; 7 nucleotides line up with TRBD2. After removal of 8 bases from V and 2 bases from J, the junction contained 6 bases not matched to a gene. This CDR3 is 13 amino acids long. Germline V gene data show CDR1 as LNHNV and CDR2 as YYDKDF (reference sequence). The CDR3 reads CATAPGLTYEQYF. Here the CDR3 DNA reads TGTGCCACCGCACCGGGACTAACCTACGAGCAGTACTTC.

The chain joins TRBV10-1 to TRBJ2-7; a possible D gene is TRBD1 (6 bases). The length of the CDR3 is 14 residues. Deletions cut 5 bases from V and 2 bases from J, with 13 bases between. CDR1 WNHNN and CDR2 SYGVQD come from the germline V gene (reference sequence). This CDR3 reads CASSQQGSTYEQYF. The CDR3 DNA reads TGCGCCAGCAGTCAACAGGGATCCACCTACGAGCAGTACTTC.

The chain is built from TRBV19 and TRBJ1-5; TRBD1 might be the D (6 bases). The V end lost 4 bases, the J end lost 7 bases, and 17 bases lay between the germline ends. CDR1 is LNHDA and CDR2 is SQIVND in the germline V gene (reference sequence). The CDR3 length is 15 residues. CDR3 residues: CASSKAGEVGQPQHF. The CDR3 DNA is TGTGCCAGTAGTAAAGCAGGGGAGGTAGGACAGCCCCAGCATTTT.

The V gene is TRBV28, the J gene TRBJ1-1; TRBD1 aligns across 7 bases. Germline V lookup: CDR1 MDHEN, CDR2 SYDVKM. V was pared by 7 bases and J by 1 base, with 9 bases of the junction left unmatched. The CDR3 has 15 residues. Written as DNA, the CDR3 is TGTGCCAGCAAGTACAGGGGACGGTCGAACACTGAAGCTTTCTTT. Encoded protein: CASKYRGRSNTEAFF. The full variable domain, completed using reference TRBV28 and TRBJ1-1, is DVKVTQSSRYLVKRTGEKVFLECVQDMDHENMFWYRQDPGLGLRLIYFSYDVKMKEKGDIPEGYSVSREKKERFSLILESASTNQTSMYLCASKYRGRSNTEAFFGQGTRLTVV.

As regards this clone: Germline is not matched at one junction end, which may reflect a read error. The rearrangement links TRBV29-1 to TRBJ1-1; possibly TRBD1 for D (5 bases). Germline V gene sequence: CDR1 SQVTM, CDR2 ANQGSEA. There are 12 residues in the CDR3. CDR3 protein: CSATNRDFNPLF. CDR3 coding DNA: TGCAGCGCAACTAATCGGGACTTCAATCCTCTCTTT.

This chain links TRBV7-9 with TRBJ2-1; D uncertain. V lost 2 bases to trimming and J lost 12 bases, with 5 bases between them. Per the germline V gene, CDR1 is SEHNR and CDR2 is FQNEAQ (reference sequence). CDR3 length equals 10 residues. CDR3 sequence reads: CASSLSLQFF. Written as DNA, the CDR3 is TGTGCCAGCAGCTTATCGTTGCAGTTCTTC.

There are a few counts of this clone. V is TRBV18 and J is TRBJ2-1; a weak D match, TRBD2 (6 bases). Trimming took 3 bases from V and 4 from J, leaving 10 bases between them. This CDR3 region has 14 residues. Germline loops: CDR1 KGHSH, CDR2 LQKENI. CDR3 nucleotide sequence: TGTGCCAGCTCACCGCAGACTAGTTACAATGAGCAGTTCTTC. It yields the protein CASSPQTSYNEQFF.

The chain links TRBV5-5 to TRBJ2-1; D ambiguous. This CDR3 is built from 17 residues. CDR1 is SGHKS, CDR2 YYEKEE, per germline (reference sequence). Trimming stripped 2 bases from V and 1 base from J, with 16 bases between. This CDR3 reads CASSLVQVRFSYNEQFF. The CDR3 DNA reads TGTGCCAGCAGCTTAGTGCAGGTTCGGTTTTCCTACAATGAGCAGTTCTTC. Based on the CDR3 plus reference TRBV5-5 and TRBJ2-1, the full variable domain is DAGVTQSPTHLIKTRGQQVTLRCSPISGHKSVSWYQQVLGQGPQFIFQYYEKEERGRGNFPDRFSARQFPNYSSELNVNALLLGDSALYLCASSLVQVRFSYNEQFFGPGTRLTVL.

To note about this clone: Other DNA sequences in this specimen translate into the identical CDR3. This chain links TRBV7-9 with TRBJ2-1; 9 bases line up with TRBD1. This CDR3 region has 16 residues. Germline CDR1 reads SEHNR; CDR2 reads FQNEAQ (reference sequence). V gave up 2 bases and J gave up 4 bases; unmatched junction bases: 6. The CDR3 region has the DNA TGTGCCAGCAGCTTACCTGGACAGGGGTCTTACAATGAGCAGTTCTTC. Its protein is CASSLPGQGSYNEQFF.

The chain employs TRBV27 and TRBJ2-1, with 7 bases lining up with TRBD2. The CDR3 totals 16 residues. CDR1 is MNHEY, CDR2 SMNVEV, per germline (reference sequence). J gave up 8 bases and V 2 bases, and 12 bases lay outside the gene matches. CDR3 in amino acids: CASSLELAQNGDEQFF. In nucleotides, the CDR3 is TGTGCCAGCAGTTTAGAACTAGCGCAAAACGGGGATGAGCAGTTCTTC.

The chain links TRBV6-6 to TRBJ2-1, with 9 bases matching TRBD1. The V and J ends lost 2 bases and 9 bases, in that order; junction bases with no gene match: 2. This CDR3 comprises 13 residues. CDR1 and CDR2 (germline): MNHNY, SVGAGI (reference sequence). The CDR3 sequence: CASSYMGQGEQFF. Here the CDR3 DNA reads TGTGCCAGCAGTTACATGGGACAGGGTGAGCAGTTCTTC.

V gene TRBV7-9 combines with J gene TRBJ2-7; D call uncertain. The CDR3 sequence is 15 residues long. Germline-derived CDR1 and CDR2 are SEHNR and FQNEAQ (reference sequence). Trimming removed 3 bases from V and 0 bases from J, with 12 bases in between. The CDR3: CASSFYADTSYEQYF. The CDR3 DNA sequence: TGTGCCAGCAGCTTTTACGCCGATACCTCCTACGAGCAGTACTTC.

The chain links TRBV9 to TRBJ1-1; 7 bases fit TRBD1. Germline CDR1 reads SGDLS; CDR2 reads YYNGEE. The CDR3 runs to 15 residues. V shed 3 bases, J shed 1 base, and the junction held 6 bases outside the gene matches. The CDR3 loop reads CASSAWDSRNTEAFF. The CDR3 DNA is TGTGCCAGCAGCGCATGGGACAGCCGGAACACTGAAGCTTTCTTT.

V and J are TRBV29-1 and TRBJ2-7; 7 bases align to TRBD1. This CDR3 is built from 14 residues. Germline V gene lookup returns CDR1 SQVTM and CDR2 ANQGSEA. Trimming at V came to 1 base and at J to 2 bases, leaving 5 bases not matched to a gene. The CDR3, as DNA: TGCAGCGTTGAAGGGACAGGCCTTACCTACGAGCAGTACTTC. It is translated as CSVEGTGLTYEQYF.

The rearrangement uses TRBV13 and TRBJ2-7; D may be TRBD1 (5 bases). This CDR3 has 12 residues. V was trimmed by 0 bases and J by 9 bases, leaving 9 bases between them. Germline values: CDR1 PRHDT, CDR2 FYEKMQ (reference sequence). CDR3 DNA sequence: TGTGCCAGCAGCTTAGGGGGGCAGGGGCAGTACTTC. Its translation is CASSLGGQGQYF.

The CDR3 protein is CASSSTSGMDTQYF. DNA for the CDR3: TGTGCCAGCAGCTCTACTTCAGGCATGGATACGCAGTATTTT. The chain carries TRBV7-6 and TRBJ2-3; no definite D call. The CDR3 consists of 14 residues. Germline V gene sequence: CDR1 SGHVS, CDR2 FNYEAQ. Trimming took 4 bases from V and 6 from J, leaving 14 bases between them.

The CDR3 DNA reads as TGTGCCAGCAGCTTGGGACTTCCTACCGGGGAGCTGTTTTTT. Its translation is CASSLGLPTGELFF. The V and J genes are TRBV5-6 and TRBJ2-2, with D unresolved. Per the germline V gene, CDR1 is SGHDT and CDR2 is YYEEEE. V was shortened by 0 bases and J by 5 bases, with 8 bases between the two germline ends. The CDR3 has 14 amino acids.

CDR3 protein: CASSPTGFNEKLFF. CDR3 bases: TGTGCCAGCAGCCCGACAGGGTTTAATGAAAAACTGTTTTTT. This chain uses TRBV28 with TRBJ1-4; 7 positions match TRBD1. V lost 6 bases and J lost 4; bases outside the gene matches: 5. CDR1 and CDR2 (germline): MDHEN, SYDVKM. This CDR3 has 14 residues.

The chain employs TRBV28 and TRBJ2-5, with D maybe TRBD2 (6 bases). The CDR3 totals 15 residues. V dropped 6 bases and J dropped 5 bases, with 19 bases sitting between them. CDR1 and CDR2 from the germline V gene are MDHEN and SYDVKM. The DNA of the CDR3 is TGTGCCAGCAGGAAGGTAGCCGGGAGTGCGGAGACCCAGTACTTC. This codes for CASRKVAGSAETQYF. Looking up the rest from reference TRBV28 and TRBJ2-5 gives the full variable domain: DVKVTQSSRYLVKRTGEKVFLECVQDMDHENMFWYRQDPGLGLRLIYFSYDVKMKEKGDIPEGYSVSREKKERFSLILESASTNQTSMYLCASRKVAGSAETQYFGPGTRLLVL.

This rearrangement joins TRBV9 to TRBJ2-5; 7 bases are shared with TRBD2. The ends lost 0 bases at V and 3 bases at J; junction bases unmatched: 2. The CDR3 consists of 14 residues. The germline V gene has CDR1 SGDLS and CDR2 YYNGEE. CDR3 amino acids: CASSVDGGEETQYF. The CDR3 bases are TGTGCCAGCAGCGTAGATGGGGGGGAAGAGACCCAGTACTTC.

The chain links TRBV9 to TRBJ2-5; 10 nucleotides match TRBD1. Germline CDR1 SGDLS, CDR2 YYNGEE. V lost 3 bases and J lost 3; bases outside the gene matches: 5. The CDR3 loop spans 15 amino acids. The CDR3 DNA follows: TGTGCCAGCAGCGGGACAGGGGGATGGAAAGAGACCCAGTACTTC. Its protein product is CASSGTGGWKETQYF.

CDR3 sequence reads: CASSRRAVDTQYF. The DNA for the CDR3 is TGTGCCAGCAGCCGAAGAGCCGTAGATACGCAGTATTTT. The genes are TRBV14 and TRBJ2-3, with unresolved D. CDR1 and CDR2 (germline): SGHDN, FVKESK. The CDR3 is made up of 13 amino acids. V was shortened by 4 bases and J by 5 bases, with 10 bases between the two germline ends.

This clone has a single count. The chain couples TRBV5-1 to TRBJ1-1; TRBD1 is a possible D gene (6 bases). The germline gives CDR1 SGHRS, CDR2 YFSETQ. The V and J ends lost 0 bases and 6 bases respectively, with 12 bases between them. The CDR3 consists of 14 residues. CDR3 nucleotide sequence: TGCGCCAGCAGCTTGGCAGGGGATACGCCTGAAGCTTTCTTT. Translation gives CASSLAGDTPEAFF.

This clone came up once. V and J are TRBV9 and TRBJ1-4; D is unresolved. CDR3 length: 14 amino acids. V gave up 4 bases and J gave up 7 bases, with 14 bases separating them. Looked up from germline, CDR1 is SGDLS and CDR2 is YYNGEE. The CDR3 bases are TGTGCCAGCAGCTCACCGGACCTGGGTGAAAAACTGTTTTTT. Translating gives CASSSPDLGEKLFF.